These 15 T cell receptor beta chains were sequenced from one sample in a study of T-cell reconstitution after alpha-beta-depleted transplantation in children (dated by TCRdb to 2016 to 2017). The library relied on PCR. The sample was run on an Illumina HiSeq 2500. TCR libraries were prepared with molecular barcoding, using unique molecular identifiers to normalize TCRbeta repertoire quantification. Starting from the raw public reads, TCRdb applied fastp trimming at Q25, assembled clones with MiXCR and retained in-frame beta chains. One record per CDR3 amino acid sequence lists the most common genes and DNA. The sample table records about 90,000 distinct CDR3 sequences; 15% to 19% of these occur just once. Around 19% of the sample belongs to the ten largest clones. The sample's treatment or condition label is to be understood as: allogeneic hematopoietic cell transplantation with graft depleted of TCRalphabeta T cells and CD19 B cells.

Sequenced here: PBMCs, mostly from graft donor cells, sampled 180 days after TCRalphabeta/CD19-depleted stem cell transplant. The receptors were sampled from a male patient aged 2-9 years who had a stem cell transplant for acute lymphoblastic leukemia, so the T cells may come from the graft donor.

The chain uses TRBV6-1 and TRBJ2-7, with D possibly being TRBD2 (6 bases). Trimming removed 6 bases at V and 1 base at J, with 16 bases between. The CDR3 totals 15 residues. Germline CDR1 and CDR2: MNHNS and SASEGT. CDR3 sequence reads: CASRVISGSSYEQYF. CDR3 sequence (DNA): TGTGCCAGCAGGGTTATTTCCGGGAGTTCCTACGAGCAGTACTTC.

In nucleotides, the CDR3 is TGTGCCATCAGTGGGGGCGGACACGACAGGGGTGGTGAGAACACTGAAGCTTTCTTT. Amino acid sequence: CAISGGGHDRGGENTEAFF. The chain joins TRBV10-3 to TRBJ1-1; TRBD1 aligns across 8 bases. J lost 1 base, V lost 4 bases, and 17 bases had no gene match. The CDR3 is made up of 19 amino acids. Germline V gene data show CDR1 as ENHRY and CDR2 as SYGVKD.

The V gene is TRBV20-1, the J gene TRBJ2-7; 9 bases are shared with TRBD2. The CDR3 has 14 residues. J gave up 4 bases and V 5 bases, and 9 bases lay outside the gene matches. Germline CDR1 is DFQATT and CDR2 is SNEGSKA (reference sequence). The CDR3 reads CSASSAGGEYEQYF. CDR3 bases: TGCAGTGCTTCATCAGCGGGGGGCGAGTACGAGCAGTACTTC.

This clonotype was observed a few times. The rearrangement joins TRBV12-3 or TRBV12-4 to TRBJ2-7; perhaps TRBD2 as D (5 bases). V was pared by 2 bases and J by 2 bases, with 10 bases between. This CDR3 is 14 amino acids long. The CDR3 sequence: CASSLIGVPYEQYF. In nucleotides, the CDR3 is TGTGCCAGCAGTTTAATCGGGGTCCCCTACGAGCAGTACTTC.

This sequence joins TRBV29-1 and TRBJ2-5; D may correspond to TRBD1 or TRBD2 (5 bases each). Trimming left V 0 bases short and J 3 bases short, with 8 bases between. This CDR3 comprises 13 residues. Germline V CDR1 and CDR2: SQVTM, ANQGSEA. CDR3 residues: CSVEELGEETQYF. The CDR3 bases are TGCAGCGTTGAAGAACTAGGGGAAGAGACCCAGTACTTC.

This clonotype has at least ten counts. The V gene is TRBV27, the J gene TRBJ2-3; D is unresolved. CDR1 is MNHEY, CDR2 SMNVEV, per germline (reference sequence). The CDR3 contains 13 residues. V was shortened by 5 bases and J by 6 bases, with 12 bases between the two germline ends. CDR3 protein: CASSPMGSDTQYF. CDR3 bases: TGTGCCAGCAGTCCGATGGGCTCGGATACGCAGTATTTT.

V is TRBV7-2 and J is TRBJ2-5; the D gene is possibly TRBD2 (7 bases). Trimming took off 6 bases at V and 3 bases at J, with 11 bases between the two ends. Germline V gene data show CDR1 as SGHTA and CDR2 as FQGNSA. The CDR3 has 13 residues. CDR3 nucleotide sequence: TGTGCCAGCAGAAGGGGGGGGGAAGAGACCCAGTACTTC. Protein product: CASRRGGEETQYF. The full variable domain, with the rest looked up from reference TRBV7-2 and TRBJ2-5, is GAGVSQSPSNKVTEKGKDVELRCDPISGHTALYWYRQSLGQGLEFLIYFQGNSAPDKSGLPSDRFSAERTGGSVSTLTIQRTQQEDSAVYLCASRRGGEETQYFGPGTRLLVL.

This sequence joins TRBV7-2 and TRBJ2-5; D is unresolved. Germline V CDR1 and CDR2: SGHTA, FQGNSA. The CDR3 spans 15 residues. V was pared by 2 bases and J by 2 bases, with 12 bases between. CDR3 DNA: TGTGCCAGCAGCTTAAGTCTTGGCGGTCAAGAGACCCAGTACTTC. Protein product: CASSLSLGGQETQYF.

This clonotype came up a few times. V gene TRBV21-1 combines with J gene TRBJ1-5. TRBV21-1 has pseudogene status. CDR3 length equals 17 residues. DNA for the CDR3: TGTGCCAGCAGCAAAACCCACCTGGTTCATAGCAATCAGCCCCAGCATTTT. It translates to CASSKTHLVHSNQPQHF.

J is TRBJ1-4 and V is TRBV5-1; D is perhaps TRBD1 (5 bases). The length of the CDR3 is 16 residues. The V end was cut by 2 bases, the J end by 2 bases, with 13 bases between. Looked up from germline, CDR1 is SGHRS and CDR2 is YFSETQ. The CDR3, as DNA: TGCGCCAGCAGCTTAGTAAGACAGCCGACTAATGAAAAACTGTTTTTT. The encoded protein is CASSLVRQPTNEKLFF.

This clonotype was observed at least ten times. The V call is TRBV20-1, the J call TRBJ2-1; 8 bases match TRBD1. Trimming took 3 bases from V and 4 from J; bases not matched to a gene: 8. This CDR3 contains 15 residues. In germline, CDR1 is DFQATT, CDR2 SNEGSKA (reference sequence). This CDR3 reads CSASGQGSGYNEQFF. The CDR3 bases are TGCAGTGCTAGCGGACAGGGATCAGGGTACAATGAGCAGTTCTTC.

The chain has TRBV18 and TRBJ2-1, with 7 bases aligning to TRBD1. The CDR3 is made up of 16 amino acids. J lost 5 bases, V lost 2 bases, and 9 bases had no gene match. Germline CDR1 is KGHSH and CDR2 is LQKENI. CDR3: CASSPSIGQADNEQFF. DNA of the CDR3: TGTGCCAGCTCACCATCAATAGGACAGGCCGACAATGAGCAGTTCTTC.

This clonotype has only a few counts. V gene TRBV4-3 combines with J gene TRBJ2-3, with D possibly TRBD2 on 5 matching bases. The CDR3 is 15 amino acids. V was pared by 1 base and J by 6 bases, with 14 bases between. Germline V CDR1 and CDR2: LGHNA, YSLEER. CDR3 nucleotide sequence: TGCGCCAGCAGCCAAGGGGCGCTGGAGGTGGATACGCAGTATTTT. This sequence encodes CASSQGALEVDTQYF.

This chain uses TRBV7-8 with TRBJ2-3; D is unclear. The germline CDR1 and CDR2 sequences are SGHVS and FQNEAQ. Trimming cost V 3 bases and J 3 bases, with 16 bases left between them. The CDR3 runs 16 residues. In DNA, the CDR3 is TGTGCCAGCAGCTTCCCGGTAGAAGCTGTAACAGATACGCAGTATTTT. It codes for CASSFPVEAVTDTQYF.

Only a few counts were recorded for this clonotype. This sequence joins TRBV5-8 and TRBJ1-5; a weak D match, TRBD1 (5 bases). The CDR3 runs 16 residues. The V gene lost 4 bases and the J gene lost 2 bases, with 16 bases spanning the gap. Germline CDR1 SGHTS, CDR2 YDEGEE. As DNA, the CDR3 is TGTGCCAGCAGCCCCCTCCGACAGTCCCGCAATCAGCCCCAGCATTTT. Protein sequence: CASSPLRQSRNQPQHF.